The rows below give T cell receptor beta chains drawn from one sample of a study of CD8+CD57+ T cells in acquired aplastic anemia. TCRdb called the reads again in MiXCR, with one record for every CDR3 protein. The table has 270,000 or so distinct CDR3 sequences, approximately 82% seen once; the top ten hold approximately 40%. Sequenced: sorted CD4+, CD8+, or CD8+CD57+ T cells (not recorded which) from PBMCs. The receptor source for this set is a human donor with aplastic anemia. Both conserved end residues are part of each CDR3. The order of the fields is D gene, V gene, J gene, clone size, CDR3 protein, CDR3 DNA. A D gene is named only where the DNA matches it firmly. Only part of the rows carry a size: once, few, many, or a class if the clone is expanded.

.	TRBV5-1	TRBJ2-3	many	CASSLWPGLTDTQYF	TGCGCCAGCAGCTTATGGCCCGGTCTCACAGATACGCAGTATTTT
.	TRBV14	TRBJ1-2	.	CASSHYHRGGDGYTF	TGTGCCAGCAGCCATTATCACCGGGGGGGCGATGGCTACACCTTC
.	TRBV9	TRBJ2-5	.	CASSRGLEKEKQYF	TGTGCCAGCAGCAGAGGGTTAGAGAAAGAGAAGCAGTACTTC
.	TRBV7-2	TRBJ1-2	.	CASSGDNKLYTF	TGTGCCAGCAGTGGCGATAATAAACTCTACACCTTC
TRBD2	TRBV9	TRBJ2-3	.	CASSLPGGHTTEHF	TGTGCCAGCAGCTTACCGGGAGGCCACACCACGGAGCATTTT
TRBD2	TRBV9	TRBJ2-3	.	CASGLAGEKQTFYF	TGTGCCAGCGGGTTAGCGGGTGAAAAACAGACTTTTTATTTT
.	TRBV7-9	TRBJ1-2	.	CASSRREGYTF	TGTGCCAGCAGCAGAAGGGAGGGCTACACCTTC
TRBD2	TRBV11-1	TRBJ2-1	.	CASSKRLAGDPTDEQFF	TGTGCCAGCAGCAAAAGACTAGCGGGGGACCCGACGGATGAGCAGTTCTTC
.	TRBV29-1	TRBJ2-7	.	CSVKGGAEQYF	TGCAGCGTCAAGGGCGGGGCGGAGCAGTACTTC
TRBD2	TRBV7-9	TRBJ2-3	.	CASGCAAGGDTGEF	TGTGCCAGCGGCTGCGCAGCGGGGGGGGACACTGGGGAGTTT
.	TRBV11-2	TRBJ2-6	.	CASSPWGLHTEAFLTF	TGTGCCAGCAGCCCTTGGGGCCTTCACACTGAAGCTTTCCTGACTTTC
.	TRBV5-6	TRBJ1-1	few	CASSVEGGANTEAFF	TGTGCCAGCAGCGTGGAGGGGGGGGCGAACACTGAAGCTTTCTTT
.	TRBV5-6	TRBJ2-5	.	CASSLERAIGETQYF	TGTGCCAGCAGCTTGGAGAGGGCGATCGGGGAGACCCAGTACTTC
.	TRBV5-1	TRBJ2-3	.	CASSSETGPDTQYF	TGTGCCAGCAGCTCAGAGACAGGTCCCGATACGCAGTATTTT
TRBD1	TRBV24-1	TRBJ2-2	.	CATSPGQKAGELFF	TGTGCCACCAGTCCGGGACAGAAGGCCGGGGAGCTGTTTTTT
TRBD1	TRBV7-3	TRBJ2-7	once	CASSCRGLGYEQHF	TGTGCCAGCAGTTGTAGGGGGCTAGGCTACGAGCAGCACTTC
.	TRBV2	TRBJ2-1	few	CASRDGGIHKQFF	TGTGCCAGCAGGGATGGGGGCATCCATAAGCAGTTCTTC
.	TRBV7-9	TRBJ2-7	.	CASSRRAVAHAHTF	TGTGCCAGCAGCCGCCGGGCAGTGGCTCACGCGCATACGTTC
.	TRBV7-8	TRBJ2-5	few	CASSLASEPDTQYF	TGTGCCAGCAGCTTAGCCAGCGAGCCCGATACCCAGTACTTC
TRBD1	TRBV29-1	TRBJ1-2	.	CSVARTGIAYGYTF	TGCAGCGTTGCTCGGACAGGGATTGCCTATGGCTACACCTTC
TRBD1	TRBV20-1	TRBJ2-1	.	CSATTGVSYNEQFF	TGCAGTGCGACGACAGGGGTGTCCTACAATGAGCAGTTCTTC
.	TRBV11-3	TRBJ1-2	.	CASSLAGGLPSHGYTF	TGTGCCAGCAGCTTAGCGGGAGGTCTTCCATCACATGGCTACACCTTC
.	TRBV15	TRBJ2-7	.	CATSTGLDRNAQYF	TGTGCCACCAGCACAGGCCTAGATCGAAATGCGCAGTACTTC
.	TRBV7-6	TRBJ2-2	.	CASSPPQRRNTGELFF	TGCGCCAGCAGCCCACCACAGAGGCGGAACACCGGCGAGCTGTTTTTT
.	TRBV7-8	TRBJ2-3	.	CASSVGGHRNAPQYF	TGTGCCAGCAGCGTAGGGGGACATCGCAATGCTCCGCAGTATTTT
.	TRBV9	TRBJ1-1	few	CASSVGSDTQYFEAFF	.
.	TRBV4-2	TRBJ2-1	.	CASSQDHEGGGNEQFF	TGTGCCAGCAGCCAAGATCATGAGGGAGGGGGGAATGAGCAGTTCTTC
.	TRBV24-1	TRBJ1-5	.	CATCSGATNQPQHF	TGTGCCACCTGTTCAGGGGCCACCAATCAGCCCCAGCATTTT
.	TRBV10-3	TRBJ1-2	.	CAIQEAPNYGYTF	TGTGCCATCCAGGAAGCCCCTAACTATGGCTACACCTTC
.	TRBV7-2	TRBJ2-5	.	CASSLDGRGSRETQYF	TGTGCCAGCAGCTTAGACGGCAGGGGATCAAGGGAGACCCAGTACTTC
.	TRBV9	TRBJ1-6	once	CASSSDGGLSLPDF	TGTGCCAGCAGCTCTGACGGGGGGCTATCGCTCCCCGACTTT
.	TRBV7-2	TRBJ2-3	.	CASSLEGAAQYVGF	.
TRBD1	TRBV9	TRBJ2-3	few	CASSLQGITEAFYF	TGTGCCAGCAGCCTACAGGGGATCACTGAAGCTTTCTATTTT
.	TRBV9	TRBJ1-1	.	CASGIGGETPEVFF	TGTGCCAGCGGGATAGGAGGGGAAACACCGGAAGTTTTCTTT
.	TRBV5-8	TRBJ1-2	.	CASSQGQCADYGYTF	TGTGCCAGCAGCCAAGGACAGTGCGCCGACTATGGCTACACCTTC
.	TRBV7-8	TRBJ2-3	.	CASSLSRRHDTLYF	TGTGCTAGCAGCTTATCCCGGAGGCATGATACGTTGTATTTT
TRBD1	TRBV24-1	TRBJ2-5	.	CASQGASKDQYF	TGTGCCAGCCAGGGGGCAAGCAAGGACCAGTACTTC
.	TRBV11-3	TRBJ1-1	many	CASSLPYGAFF	TGTGCCAGCAGCTTACCCTATGGAGCTTTCTTT
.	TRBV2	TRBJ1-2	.	CASSLEQATGDVYGF	TGTGCCAGCAGCCTAGAGCAGGCCACCGGGGATGTCTATGGCTTC
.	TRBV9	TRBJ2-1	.	CASSVGNRQGGNKQFF	TGTGCCAGCAGCGTGGGGAACCGCCAGGGAGGCAACAAGCAGTTCTTC
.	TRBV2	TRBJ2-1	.	CASSPPLGDAPNEQSF	TGTGCCAGCAGCCCACCCTTGGGGGATGCCCCAAATGAGCAGTCCTTC
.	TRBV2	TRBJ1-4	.	CASGETPVVLNTETFFF	TGTGCCAGCGGAGAGACTCCCGTCGTCTTGAACACTGAAACCTTCTTTTTT
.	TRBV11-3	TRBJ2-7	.	CASSLEQTVLYEQYF	TGTGCCAGCAGCTTAGAACAGACAGTACTCTACGAGCAGTACTTC
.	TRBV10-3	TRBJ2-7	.	CAISDSSLGVTLGYEQYF	TGTGCCATCAGTGACTCTTCCTTGGGGGTGACCCTAGGCTACGAGCAGTACTTC
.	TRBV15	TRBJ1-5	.	CATSREYQPQHF	TGTGCCACCAGCAGAGAGTATCAGCCCCAGCATTTT
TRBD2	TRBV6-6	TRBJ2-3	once	CASSTGLAQSTDTQYF	TGTGCCAGCAGTACCGGACTAGCGCAAAGCACAGATACGCAGTATTTT
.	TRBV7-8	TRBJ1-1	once	CASSLAGAGTQYFFF	TGTGCCAGCAGCTTAGCGGGGGCTGGGACCCAGTACTTCTTCTTT
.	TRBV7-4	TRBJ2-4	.	CASGRAANIQYF	TGTGCCAGCGGAAGAGCTGCGAACATCCAGTACTTC